This TCR beta chain was identified in a study of cytomegalovirus exposure and HLA in healthy donors. Findings and caveats of the study: CMV serostatus was the only immune exposure information that was available. In a later analysis, TCR beta V- and J-gene trimming was associated with a missense DCLRE1C variant.

This CDR3 is 15 amino acids long. Germline loops: CDR1 LNHDA, CDR2 SQIVND (reference sequence). V lost 6 bases, J lost 3 bases, and 7 bases stayed unmatched. PCR employed 60 Vbeta and 13 Jbeta primers. The repertoire was sequenced with immunoSEQ multiplex PCR; TCRdb's copy has only in-frame clones and lacks some. The data show 150,000 to 200,000 clones, roughly 80% seen once. For this clone: Its matching antigen is unknown.

The receptor was isolated from a man younger than 35 in good health and CMV-seropositive. The chain is built from TRBV19 and TRBJ2-1, with 8 bases identical to TRBD1. Input material: PBMCs. The CDR3 DNA reads as TGTGCCAGTAGCCCCCGGACAGGGAACTACAATGAGCAGTTCTTC. It is translated as CASSPRTGNYNEQFF.